These T cell receptor beta chains were read from a single sample in a study of cytomegalovirus exposure and HLA in healthy donors. Here immunoSEQ multiplex PCR was the method, and the copy in TCRdb shows in-frame clones only, minus some. The sample contains some 100,000 clones, 79% of which appear only once. The specimen was PBMCs. Receptor source: a female donor in good health and CMV-seropositive. CDR3s include the opening cysteine and the closing phenylalanine or tryptophan. Fields, in order: CDR3 DNA, CDR3 protein, D gene, J gene, V gene, clone size. D genes are given only for firm matches. Size is stated for part of the rows, as once, few or many counts, or as a class when the clone is expanded.

DNA: TGTGCCAGCAGCGCCGACAGTTTAGCTAACTATGGCTACACCTTC
CDR3: CASSADSLANYGYTF
D: -
J: TRBJ1-2
V: TRBV7-9
size: -

DNA: TGTGCCAGCAGGTCCGGCCACAAGGGGTCTCCTGAAGCTTTCTTT
CDR3: CASRSGHKGSPEAFF
D: -
J: TRBJ1-1
V: TRBV6-5
size: medium-sized

DNA: TGCGCCAGCACTCCCGACCCGGGGGACACCGGGGAGCTGTTTTTT
CDR3: CASTPDPGDTGELFF
D: -
J: TRBJ2-2
V: TRBV5-1
size: -

DNA: TGTGCCATCAGTGAGTCCACAGCCACTGAAGCTTTCTTT
CDR3: CAISESTATEAFF
D: -
J: TRBJ1-1
V: TRBV10-3
size: -

DNA: TGTGCCAGCAGCTTAGGGTCTAGCGGGGCCAAAAACATTCAGTACTTC
CDR3: CASSLGSSGAKNIQYF
D: TRBD2
J: TRBJ2-4
V: TRBV7-6
size: -

DNA: TGTGCTAGCAGCCTATTGAGGGTTGACCAGCCCCAGCATTTT
CDR3: CASSLLRVDQPQHF
D: -
J: TRBJ1-5
V: TRBV5-5
size: once

DNA: TGCGCCAGCAGCCCCCAGGGTTTCACGCGGGAGCAGTTCTTC
CDR3: CASSPQGFTREQFF
D: -
J: TRBJ2-1
V: TRBV5-1
size: -

DNA: TGTGCCAGCAGCTCCCACAGGGGGGATACGCAGTATTTT
CDR3: CASSSHRGDTQYF
D: TRBD1
J: TRBJ2-3
V: TRBV11-2
size: -

DNA: TGTGCCAGCAGCGCCCGATCGGGTCCGGGGGCAGATACGCAGTATTTT
CDR3: CASSARSGPGADTQYF
D: -
J: TRBJ2-3
V: TRBV7-9
size: -

DNA: TGTGCCAGCAGCCCCCAGGTACCTGGCTACACCTTC
CDR3: CASSPQVPGYTF
D: -
J: TRBJ1-2
V: TRBV5-8
size: -

DNA: TGTGCCAGCAGCGGAAGGGGCGGGGGAGATAAGACCCAGTACTTC
CDR3: CASSGRGGGDKTQYF
D: TRBD2
J: TRBJ2-5
V: TRBV7-2
size: -

DNA: TGCGCCAGCTCGACTAGCGGCACAGATACGCAGTATTTT
CDR3: CASSTSGTDTQYF
D: TRBD2
J: TRBJ2-3
V: TRBV5-1
size: -

DNA: TGTGCCAGCAGTTTATCCGGCGGGAACACTGAAGCTTTCTTT
CDR3: CASSLSGGNTEAFF
D: -
J: TRBJ1-1
V: TRBV28
size: -